The 8 T cell receptor beta chains reported below all come from one sample, sequenced in a study of T cells in Graves' hyperthyroidism and ophthalmopathy. Amplification targeted TCR beta CDR3 regions from RNA transcripts. The HTBI primer set served for first-round RT-PCR of the TCR CDR3. TCRdb recomputed calls from the multiplex PCR reads with MiXCR, one row per CDR3 protein. The data show 300,000 to 400,000 distinct CDR3 sequences, under 25% seen once. The source material was blood. These receptors all come from a woman aged 45-59 years with Graves' hyperthyroidism.

This clonotype appeared many times. The CDR3: CASSTGTGVNEKLFF. CDR3 bases: TGTGCCAGCAGCACCGGGACAGGAGTTAATGAAAAACTGTTTTTT. The chain is built from TRBV11-2 and TRBJ1-4; 8 positions agree with TRBD1. Losses at the gene ends were 5 bases for V and 4 bases for J; bases not matched to a gene: 6. The CDR3 spans 15 residues. The germline gives CDR1 SGHAT, CDR2 FQNNGV.

At least ten counts were recorded for this clonotype. The chain uses TRBV30 and TRBJ2-7; D perhaps matches TRBD2 (6 bases). V gave up 8 bases and J gave up 5 bases, with 16 bases separating them. The CDR3 sequence is 12 residues long. Germline loops: CDR1 GTSNPN, CDR2 SVGIG (reference sequence). The CDR3 reads CALQWGGHEQYF. In nucleotides, the CDR3 is TGTGCCCTCCAATGGGGAGGTCACGAGCAGTACTTC.

This clonotype appeared a few times. V and J are TRBV19 and TRBJ1-1; D gene uncertain. Trimming stripped 2 bases from V and 5 bases from J, with 9 bases between. The CDR3 totals 13 residues. Germline V gene lookup returns CDR1 LNHDA and CDR2 SQIVND (reference sequence). CDR3 sequence: CASSIRTRTEAFF. CDR3 nucleotides: TGTGCCAGTAGTATAAGAACAAGAACTGAAGCTTTCTTT.

The CDR3 region has the DNA TGTGCCAGCGGGAGCGGGAGGGCCCGCGATGAGCAGTTCTTC. It encodes CASGSGRARDEQFF. V is TRBV6-1 and J is TRBJ2-1, with 10 bases matching TRBD2. Germline CDR1 reads MNHNS; CDR2 reads SASEGT. J was trimmed by 8 bases and V by 8 bases; bases with no gene match: 9. CDR3 length: 14 residues.

This clonotype was recorded many times. V and J are TRBV30 and TRBJ1-1; D remains ambiguous. The CDR3 sequence is 11 residues long. CDR1 and CDR2 from the germline V gene are GTSNPN and SVGIG (reference sequence). Trimming cost V 3 bases and J 5 bases, with 7 bases left between them. The CDR3 sequence: CAWSRGTEAFF. CDR3 DNA: TGTGCCTGGAGCCGAGGGACTGAAGCTTTCTTT.

At least ten counts were recorded for this clonotype. The J gene is TRBJ2-5, the V gene TRBV18; no reliable D call. The CDR3 contains 15 residues. CDR1 is KGHSH, CDR2 LQKENI, per germline. Deletions cut 3 bases from V and 1 base from J, with 12 bases between. The CDR3 bases are TGTGCCAGCTCACCCGCCCGGCGTATCCAAGAGACCCAGTACTTC. Translating it yields CASSPARRIQETQYF.

This clonotype was seen many times. The chain recombines TRBV7-2 with TRBJ1-1; D is unresolved. This CDR3 has 13 amino acids. The ends were cut back, 3 bases at V and 4 bases at J, with 9 bases in the middle. Germline CDR1 SGHTA, CDR2 FQGNSA. The CDR3 bases are TGTGCCAGCAGCTTCGGTCCAAGCACTGAAGCTTTCTTT. This codes for CASSFGPSTEAFF.

This clonotype appeared a few times. This chain uses TRBV7-6 with TRBJ2-5, with TRBD1 matching 11 bases. The V gene's germline CDR1 is SGHVS and CDR2 FNYEAQ. With 5 bases clipped from V and 5 bases from J, the junction kept 4 bases outside the gene matches. CDR3 length equals 14 residues. CDR3 in amino acids: CASSRTGGWETQYF. The CDR3 DNA follows: TGTGCCAGCAGCCGGACAGGGGGCTGGGAGACCCAGTACTTC. Full variable domain (missing parts from reference TRBV7-6 and TRBJ2-5): GAGVSQSPRYKVTKRGQDVALRCDPISGHVSLYWYRQALGQGPEFLTYFNYEAQQDKSGLPNDRFSAERPEGSISTLTIQRTEQRDSAMYRCASSRTGGWETQYFGPGTRLLVL.